The sequence of this T cell receptor (beta chain) was determined in a study of T cell responses to AZD1222 COVID-19 vaccine. The analysis combined second doses at about 4 or about 12 weeks. TCRdb's copy holds only in-frame clones and misses some; the assay was immunoSEQ multiplex PCR. This sample has roughly 150,000 clones, with around 87% found just once. Germline V gives CDR1 SNHLY, CDR2 FYNNEI. This CDR3 spans 14 amino acids. Trimming pared 3 bases from V and 2 bases from J, leaving 5 bases between. The sequencing here drew on peripheral blood, taken 28 days after the second AZD1222 dose. The chain has TRBV2 and TRBJ2-6; D uncertain. This TCR derives from an adult who received the AZD1222 COVID-19 vaccine. In nucleotides, the CDR3 is TGTGCCAGCAGTGACCCCACTGGGGCCAACGTCCTGACTTTC. This sequence encodes CASSDPTGANVLTF.